One and the same sample provided the 14 T cell receptor beta chains below, sequenced in a study of regulatory T cells in long-lasting Graves disease. CDR3-region Arm-PCR and iRepertoire HTBI primers produced the TCR beta libraries. TCRdb passed the multiplex PCR reads through MiXCR, listing each CDR3 protein once. The sample has 530,000 or so distinct CDR3 sequences; about 16% are singletons. This sample's time point: newly diagnosed GD, antithyroid drugs for less than 3 months. Construction of the TCR library relied on RNA isolated from PBMCs. The sample was also reused in another study, on T cells in Graves' hyperthyroidism and ophthalmopathy.

Source: peripheral blood mononuclear cells (PBMCs), taken at new diagnosis, from a patient treated with antithyroid drugs. The receptors shown here come from a man younger than 35 with Graves disease.

This clonotype was counted between two and nine times. The CDR3 DNA sequence: TGTGCCAGCAGTCCCAGCGGGAGGGCCTTTTCCGGGGAGCTGTTTTTT. It encodes CASSPSGRAFSGELFF. The chain uses TRBV3-1 and TRBJ2-2; 10 nucleotides align to TRBD2. V was clipped by 6 bases and J by 6 bases; unmatched bases: 10. CDR1 LGHDT and CDR2 YNNKEL come from the germline V gene (reference sequence). The CDR3 has 16 amino acids. The whole variable domain, remainder taken from reference TRBV3-1 and TRBJ2-2, is DTAVSQTPKYLVTQMGNDKSIKCEQNLGHDTMYWYKQDSKKFLKIMFSYNNKELIINETVPNRFSPKSPDKAHLNLHINSLELGDSAVYFCASSPSGRAFSGELFFGEGSRLTVL.

The chain links TRBV9 to TRBJ2-7; D may be TRBD2 (5 bases). Germline-derived CDR1 and CDR2 are SGDLS and YYNGEE. CDR3 size: 17 residues. V gave up 0 bases and J gave up 0 bases, with 16 bases separating them. The CDR3 DNA reads TGTGCCAGCAGCGTAGGCCGAGGAGGAAGGAGCTCCTACGAGCAGTACTTC. Its protein product is CASSVGRGGRSSYEQYF. Complete variable domain (other parts from reference TRBV9 and TRBJ2-7): DSGVTQTPKHLITATGQRVTLRCSPRSGDLSVYWYQQSLDQGLQFLIQYYNGEERAKGNILERFSAQQFPDLHSELNLSSLELGDSALYFCASSVGRGGRSSYEQYFGPGTRLTVT.

The chain uses TRBV28 and TRBJ1-5, with TRBD1 as a possible D gene (6 bases). V dropped 3 bases and J dropped 9 bases, with 15 bases sitting between them. CDR3 length: 14 amino acids. Germline V gives CDR1 MDHEN, CDR2 SYDVKM. CDR3 region: CASSFRGGAMPQHF. CDR3 DNA: TGTGCCAGCAGTTTCCGGGGGGGGGCGATGCCCCAGCATTTT. The full variable domain, its missing parts supplied by reference TRBV28 and TRBJ1-5, is DVKVTQSSRYLVKRTGEKVFLECVQDMDHENMFWYRQDPGLGLRLIYFSYDVKMKEKGDIPEGYSVSREKKERFSLILESASTNQTSMYLCASSFRGGAMPQHFGDGTRLSIL.

Worth noting for this clonotype: At one end the junction does not follow the germline gene, possibly because of a read error. The chain recombines TRBV5-1 with TRBJ2-4, with D unclear. The CDR3 consists of 14 residues. Germline CDR1 reads SGHRS; CDR2 reads YFSETQ. DNA of the CDR3: TGCGCCAGCAGTCCGACCCCTGGCGTGAACACTCAGTACTTC. Protein sequence: CASSPTPGVNTQYF. The whole variable domain, filled in from reference TRBV5-1 and TRBJ2-4, reads KAGVTQTPRYLIKTRGQQVTLSCSPISGHRSVSWYQQTPGQGLQFLFEYFSETQRNKGNFPGRFSGRQFSNSRSEMNVSTLELGDSALYLCASSPTPGVNTQYFGAGTRLSVL.

There are many counts of this clonotype. The rearrangement uses TRBV28 and TRBJ1-5; D unclear. Germline loops: CDR1 MDHEN, CDR2 SYDVKM. The CDR3 totals 15 residues. The ends were cut back, 4 bases at V and 3 bases at J, with 13 bases in the middle. The CDR3 DNA reads as TGTGCCAGCAGTTATCGTTCCTTTAACAATCAGCCCCAGCATTTT. This codes for CASSYRSFNNQPQHF.

This clonotype was found a few times. This rearrangement joins TRBV9 to TRBJ1-1; D is possibly TRBD1 (5 bases). CDR1 SGDLS and CDR2 YYNGEE come from the germline V gene. CDR3 length: 13 amino acids. V lost 2 bases, J lost 5 bases, and 10 bases lay in between. CDR3 loop: CASSVGGFTEAFF. The DNA of the CDR3 is TGTGCCAGCAGCGTCGGGGGTTTTACTGAAGCTTTCTTT.

This clonotype has more than one count but fewer than ten. The chain links TRBV9 to TRBJ1-2, with TRBD1 matching 8 bases. The CDR3 runs 16 residues. V gave up 4 bases and J gave up 7 bases; unmatched junction bases: 15. Germline CDR1 SGDLS, CDR2 YYNGEE. The CDR3 here is CASSREFQGAHSGYTF. In DNA, the CDR3 is TGTGCCAGCAGCCGAGAATTCCAGGGGGCGCACAGTGGCTACACCTTC.

This chain links TRBV11-2 with TRBJ2-3, with 9 bases matching TRBD2. In germline, CDR1 is SGHAT, CDR2 FQNNGV. CDR3 length: 19 amino acids. The V and J ends lost 5 bases and 4 bases, in that order; junction bases with no gene match: 19. Here the CDR3 DNA reads TGTGCCAGCAGCCAAGGGCCTGGCGGGAGGGCCGGGCAGGCAGATACGCAGTATTTT. Amino acid sequence: CASSQGPGGRAGQADTQYF.

This clonotype was seen only a few times. V is TRBV6-1 and J is TRBJ1-5; D perhaps matches TRBD1 (6 bases). The V gene's germline CDR1 is MNHNS and CDR2 SASEGT. Between the trimmed V and J ends, which lost 8 bases and 4 bases, there was a span of 21 bases. The length of the CDR3 is 16 residues. DNA of the CDR3: TGTGCCAGCTCGACTCGTACAGGGATGGGAAATCAGCCCCAGCATTTT. Translating gives CASSTRTGMGNQPQHF.

The sample holds many counts of this clonotype. This CDR3 reads CASSDLAGGPPDTQYF. Written as DNA, the CDR3 is TGTGCCAGCAGCGACCTAGCGGGAGGGCCACCAGATACGCAGTATTTT. The chain combines TRBV7-3 with TRBJ2-3; TRBD2 agrees at 12 bases. The germline CDR1 and CDR2 sequences are SGHTA and FQGTGA. The CDR3 covers 16 residues. Trimming took 5 bases from V and 4 from J; bases not matched to a gene: 7. The full variable domain, rest sourced from reference TRBV7-3 and TRBJ2-3, is GAGVSQTPSNKVTEKGKYVELRCDPISGHTALYWYRQSLGQGPEFLIYFQGTGAADDSGLPNDRFFAVRPEGSVSTLKIQRTERGDSAVYLCASSDLAGGPPDTQYFGPGTRLTVL.

This clonotype was recorded many times. The genes are TRBV6-1 and TRBJ2-2; 8 bases are a match to TRBD1. In germline, CDR1 is MNHNS, CDR2 SASEGT. After removal of 6 bases from V and 2 bases from J, the junction contained 2 bases not matched to a gene. This CDR3 has 14 residues. CDR3 in amino acids: CASSRGPNTGELFF. As DNA, the CDR3 is TGTGCCAGCAGCAGGGGGCCAAACACCGGGGAGCTGTTTTTT.

V and J are TRBV29-1 and TRBJ2-7; no clear D. The V end was cut by 6 bases, the J end by 0 bases, with 12 bases between. Looked up from germline, CDR1 is SQVTM and CDR2 is ANQGSEA. This CDR3 contains 13 residues. The CDR3 protein is CSVVWAHSYEQYF. CDR3 DNA sequence: TGCAGCGTCGTATGGGCCCACTCCTACGAGCAGTACTTC.

This clonotype has only one observation. The chain has TRBV5-1 and TRBJ1-1, with 7 bases matching TRBD1. This CDR3 region has 16 residues. V was clipped by 4 bases and J by 4 bases; unmatched bases: 13. Germline CDR1 reads SGHRS; CDR2 reads YFSETQ. The DNA for the CDR3 is TGCGCCAGCAGCGGAAGACAGGGATTTTTGCGCACTGAAGCTTTCTTT. Its protein is CASSGRQGFLRTEAFF. Filled out from reference TRBV5-1 and TRBJ1-1, the complete variable domain reads KAGVTQTPRYLIKTRGQQVTLSCSPISGHRSVSWYQQTPGQGLQFLFEYFSETQRNKGNFPGRFSGRQFSNSRSEMNVSTLELGDSALYLCASSGRQGFLRTEAFFGQGTRLTVV.

This clonotype was counted a few times. This CDR3 reads CASSAGQGTDTQYF. The CDR3 bases are TGCGCCAGCAGCGCGGGACAGGGAACAGATACGCAGTATTTT. This chain uses TRBV5-1 with TRBJ2-3, with 9 bases fitting TRBD1. CDR1 SGHRS and CDR2 YFSETQ come from the germline V gene. V was clipped by 4 bases and J by 3 bases; unmatched bases: 3. This CDR3 spans 14 amino acids.